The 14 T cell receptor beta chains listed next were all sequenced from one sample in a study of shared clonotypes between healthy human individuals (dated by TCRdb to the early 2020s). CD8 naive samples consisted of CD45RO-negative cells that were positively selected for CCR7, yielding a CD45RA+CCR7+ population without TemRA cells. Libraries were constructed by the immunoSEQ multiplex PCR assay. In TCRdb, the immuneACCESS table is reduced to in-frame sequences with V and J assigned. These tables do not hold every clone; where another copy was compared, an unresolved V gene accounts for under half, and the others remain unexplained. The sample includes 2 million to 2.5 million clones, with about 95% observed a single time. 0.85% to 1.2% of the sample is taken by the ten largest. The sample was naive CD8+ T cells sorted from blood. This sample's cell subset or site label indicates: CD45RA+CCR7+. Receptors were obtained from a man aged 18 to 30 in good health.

The CDR3 reads CASSQQDVENEKLFF. CDR3 in DNA: TGTGCCAGCAGCCAGCAGGATGTGGAGAATGAAAAACTGTTTTTT. The rearrangement uses TRBV4-2 and TRBJ1-4; D remains ambiguous. The length of the CDR3 is 15 residues. Deletions cut 3 bases from V and 5 bases from J, with 13 bases between. Germline loops: CDR1 LGHNA, CDR2 YNFKEQ.

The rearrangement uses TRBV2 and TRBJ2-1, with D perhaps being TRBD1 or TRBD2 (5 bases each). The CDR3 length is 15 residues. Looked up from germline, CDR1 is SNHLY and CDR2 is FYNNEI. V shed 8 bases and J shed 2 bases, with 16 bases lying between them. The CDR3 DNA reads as TGTGCCAGCCGGCCGAGCGAGGGGACCTACAATGAGCAGTTCTTC. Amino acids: CASRPSEGTYNEQFF.

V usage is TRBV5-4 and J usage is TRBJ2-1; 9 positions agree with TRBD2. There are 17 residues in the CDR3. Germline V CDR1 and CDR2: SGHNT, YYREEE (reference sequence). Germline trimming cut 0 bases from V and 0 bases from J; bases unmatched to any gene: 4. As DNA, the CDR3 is TGTGCCAGCAGCTTGGGACTAGCGGTAAGCTCCTACAATGAGCAGTTCTTC. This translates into CASSLGLAVSSYNEQFF.

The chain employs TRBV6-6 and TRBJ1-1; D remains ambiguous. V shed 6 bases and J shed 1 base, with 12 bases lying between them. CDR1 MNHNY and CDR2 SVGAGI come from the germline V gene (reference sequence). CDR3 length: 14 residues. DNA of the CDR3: TGTGCCAGCAGCCGACGGGAGGGGAACACTGAAGCTTTCTTT. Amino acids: CASSRREGNTEAFF.

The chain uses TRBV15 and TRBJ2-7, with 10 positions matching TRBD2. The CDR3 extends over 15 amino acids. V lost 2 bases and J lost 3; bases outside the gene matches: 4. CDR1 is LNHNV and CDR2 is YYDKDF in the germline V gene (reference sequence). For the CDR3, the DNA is TGTGCCACCAGCAGATCGGTAGCGGGGGGCTACGAGCAGTACTTC. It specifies CATSRSVAGGYEQYF.

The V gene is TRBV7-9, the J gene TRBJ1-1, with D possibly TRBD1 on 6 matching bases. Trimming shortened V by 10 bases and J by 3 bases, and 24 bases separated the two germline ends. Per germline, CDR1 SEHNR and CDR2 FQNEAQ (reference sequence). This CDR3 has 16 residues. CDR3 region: CATPYSVGGGDTEAFF. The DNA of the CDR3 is TGTGCCACACCATATAGCGTGGGGGGCGGGGACACTGAAGCTTTCTTT.

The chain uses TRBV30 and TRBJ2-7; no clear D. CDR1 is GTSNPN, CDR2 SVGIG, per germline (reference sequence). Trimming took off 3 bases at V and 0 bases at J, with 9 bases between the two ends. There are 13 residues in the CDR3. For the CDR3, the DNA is TGTGCCTGGAGCCTCGCTGACTCCTACGAGCAGTACTTC. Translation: CAWSLADSYEQYF.

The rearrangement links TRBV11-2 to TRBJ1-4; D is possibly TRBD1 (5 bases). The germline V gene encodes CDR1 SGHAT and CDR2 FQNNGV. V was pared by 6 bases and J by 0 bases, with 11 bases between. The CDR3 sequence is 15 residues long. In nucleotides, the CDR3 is TGTGCCAGCAGTATCGGGGCTTCAACTAATGAAAAACTGTTTTTT. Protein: CASSIGASTNEKLFF.

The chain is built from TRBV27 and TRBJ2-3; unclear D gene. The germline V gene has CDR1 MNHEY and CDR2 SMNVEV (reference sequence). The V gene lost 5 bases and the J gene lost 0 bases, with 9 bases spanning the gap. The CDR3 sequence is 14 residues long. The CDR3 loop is CASSHLLSTDTQYF. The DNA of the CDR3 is TGTGCCAGCAGTCACCTCCTCAGCACAGATACGCAGTATTTT.

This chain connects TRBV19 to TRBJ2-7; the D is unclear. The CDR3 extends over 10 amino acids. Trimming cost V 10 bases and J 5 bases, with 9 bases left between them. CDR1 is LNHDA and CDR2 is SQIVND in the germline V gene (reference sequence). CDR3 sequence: CATPIHEQYF. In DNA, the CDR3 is TGTGCCACCCCCATTCACGAGCAGTACTTC.

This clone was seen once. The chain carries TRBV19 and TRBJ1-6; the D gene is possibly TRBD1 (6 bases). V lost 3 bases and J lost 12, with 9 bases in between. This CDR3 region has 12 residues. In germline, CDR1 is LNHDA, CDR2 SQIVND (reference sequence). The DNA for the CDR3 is TGTGCCAGTAGTATCGGGGGGCGACCCCTCCACTTT. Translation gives CASSIGGRPLHF.

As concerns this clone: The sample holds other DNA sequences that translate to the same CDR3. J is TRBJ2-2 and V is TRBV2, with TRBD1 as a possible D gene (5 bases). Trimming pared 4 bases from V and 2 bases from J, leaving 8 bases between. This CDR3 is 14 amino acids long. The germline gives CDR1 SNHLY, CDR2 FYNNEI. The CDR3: CASSGDSNTGELFF. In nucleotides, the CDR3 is TGTGCCAGCAGTGGCGACAGTAACACCGGGGAGCTGTTTTTT.

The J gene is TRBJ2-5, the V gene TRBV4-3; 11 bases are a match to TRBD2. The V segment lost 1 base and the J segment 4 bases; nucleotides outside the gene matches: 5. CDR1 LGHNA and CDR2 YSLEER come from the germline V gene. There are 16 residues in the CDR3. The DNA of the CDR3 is TGCGCCAGCAGCCAAGCGGGGCTAGCGGGAGGAGAGACCCAGTACTTC. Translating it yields CASSQAGLAGGETQYF.

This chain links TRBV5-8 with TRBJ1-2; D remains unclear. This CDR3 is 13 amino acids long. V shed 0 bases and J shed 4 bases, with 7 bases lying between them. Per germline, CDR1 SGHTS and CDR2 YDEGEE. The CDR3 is CASSLVAAYGYTF. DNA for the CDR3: TGTGCCAGCAGCTTGGTGGCGGCCTATGGCTACACCTTC.